This T cell receptor beta chain was sequenced for a study of OX40 agonist ivuxolimab in advanced cancers. Across the study: Ivuxolimab is an agonistic anti-OX40 (CD134) antibody, and patients were treated with it.

Autoimmune disease history or systemic immunosuppression led to patients being barred. Study-wide findings and caveats: Averaged across samples, CD8+ T cells carried more expanded clones than CD4+ did. Partial responders at 0.1-3.0 mg/kg had among the lowest clonal expansion.

Concerning this clone: Its antigen is undetermined.

Profiling relied on immunoSEQ multiplex PCR, and the TCRdb table lists in-frame clones only, not all of them. The sample has about 77,000 clones, around four fifths seen once. Trimming took 0 bases from V and 4 from J, leaving 12 bases between them. Germline loops: CDR1 MNHEY, CDR2 SMNVEV (reference sequence). The CDR3 is made up of 15 amino acids. The rearrangement uses TRBV27 and TRBJ1-1, with D unclear. This sequence originates from an adult with an advanced solid tumor such as melanoma, head and neck, liver or kidney cancer. This specimen was CD4+ or CD8+ T cells sorted from blood, taken in a trial of the OX40 agonist ivuxolimab. The CDR3 loop is CASSLSSILGTEAFF. In DNA, the CDR3 is TGTGCCAGCAGTTTATCATCGATACTGGGCACTGAAGCTTTCTTT.